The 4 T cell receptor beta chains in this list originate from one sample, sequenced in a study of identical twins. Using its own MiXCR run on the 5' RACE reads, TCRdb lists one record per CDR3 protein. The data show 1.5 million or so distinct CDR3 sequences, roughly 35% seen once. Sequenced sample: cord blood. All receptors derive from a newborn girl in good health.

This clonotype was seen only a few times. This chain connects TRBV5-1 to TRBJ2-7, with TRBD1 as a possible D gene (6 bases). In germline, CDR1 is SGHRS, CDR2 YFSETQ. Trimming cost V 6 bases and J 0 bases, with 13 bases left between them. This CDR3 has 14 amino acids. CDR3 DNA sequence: TGCGCCAGCACTGACGGACAGTTCTCCTACGAGCAGTACTTC. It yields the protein CASTDGQFSYEQYF.

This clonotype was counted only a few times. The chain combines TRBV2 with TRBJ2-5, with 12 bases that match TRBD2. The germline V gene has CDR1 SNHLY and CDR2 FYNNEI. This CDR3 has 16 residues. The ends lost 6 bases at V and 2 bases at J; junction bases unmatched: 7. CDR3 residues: CASRRRLAGDQETQYF. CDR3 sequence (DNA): TGTGCCAGCAGGAGGCGACTAGCGGGGGATCAAGAGACCCAGTACTTC.

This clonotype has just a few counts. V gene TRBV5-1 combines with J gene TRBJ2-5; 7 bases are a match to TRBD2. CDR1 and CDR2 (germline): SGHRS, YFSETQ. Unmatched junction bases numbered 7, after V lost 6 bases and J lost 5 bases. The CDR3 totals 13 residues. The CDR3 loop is CASKSGTAETQYF. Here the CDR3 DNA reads TGCGCCAGCAAGAGCGGGACGGCCGAGACCCAGTACTTC. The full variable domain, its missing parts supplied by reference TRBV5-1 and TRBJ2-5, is KAGVTQTPRYLIKTRGQQVTLSCSPISGHRSVSWYQQTPGQGLQFLFEYFSETQRNKGNFPGRFSGRQFSNSRSEMNVSTLELGDSALYLCASKSGTAETQYFGPGTRLLVL.

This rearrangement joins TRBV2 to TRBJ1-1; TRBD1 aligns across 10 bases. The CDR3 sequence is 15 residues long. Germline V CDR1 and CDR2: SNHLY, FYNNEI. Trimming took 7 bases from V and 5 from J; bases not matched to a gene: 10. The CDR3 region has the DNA TGTGCCAGCACCGAAAGGGACAGGGGAAGAACTGAAGCTTTCTTT. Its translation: CASTERDRGRTEAFF.